The clone carrying this T cell receptor beta chain was detected ten times or more. Via MiXCR, TCRdb re-called the RT-PCR reads, giving one row per CDR3 protein. The table has 530,000 or so distinct CDR3 sequences, about 15% seen once; the top ten hold 8.5% to 14%. V lost 1 base and J 5 bases, leaving 9 bases between the germline ends. Per the germline V gene, CDR1 is SGHRS and CDR2 is YFSETQ. CDR3 length: 14 amino acids. This sample stems from a study of response to subunit inactivated influenza vaccine. The J gene is TRBJ2-2, the V gene TRBV5-1; D is possibly TRBD1 (6 bases). This specimen consisted of PBMCs from blood, obtained about 13 days after vaccination. The clonotype originates from a man between 45 and 60 years old who received an inactivated influenza vaccine. In nucleotides, the CDR3 is TGCGCCAGCAGCTTGACAGGGTGGACCGGGGAGCTGTTTTTT. Translation: CASSLTGWTGELFF.